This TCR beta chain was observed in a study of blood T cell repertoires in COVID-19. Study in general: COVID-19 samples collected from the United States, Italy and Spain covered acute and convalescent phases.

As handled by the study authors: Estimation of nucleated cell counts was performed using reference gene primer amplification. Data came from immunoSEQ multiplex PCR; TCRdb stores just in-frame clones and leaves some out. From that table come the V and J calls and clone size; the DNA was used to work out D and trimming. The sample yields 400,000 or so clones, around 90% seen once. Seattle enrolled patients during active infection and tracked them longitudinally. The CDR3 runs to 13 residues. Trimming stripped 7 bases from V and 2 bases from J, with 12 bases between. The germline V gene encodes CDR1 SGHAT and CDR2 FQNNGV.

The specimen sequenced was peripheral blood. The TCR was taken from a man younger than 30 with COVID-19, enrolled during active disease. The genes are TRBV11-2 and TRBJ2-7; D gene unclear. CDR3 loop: CASTKLTAYEQYF. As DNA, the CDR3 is TGTGCCAGCACCAAACTAACCGCCTACGAGCAGTACTTC. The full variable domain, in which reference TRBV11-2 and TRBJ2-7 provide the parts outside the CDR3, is EAGVAQSPRYKIIEKRQSVAFWCNPISGHATLYWYQQILGQGPKLLIQFQNNGVVDDSQLPKDRFSAERLKGVDSTLKIQPAKLEDSAVYLCASTKLTAYEQYFGPGTRLTVT.